This entry lists 29 T cell receptor beta chains sequenced from one sample in a study of T cells in localized non-small cell lung cancer. TCRdb's table, derived via immunoSEQ multiplex PCR, lists solely in-frame clones and lacks some. The repertoire holds about 59,000 clones, with 70% to 90% as singletons. Sequencing was performed on peripheral blood, taken before any cancer treatment. All receptors come from a man between 40 and 69 years old with stage I squamous cell lung carcinoma.

The chain joins TRBV10-1 to TRBJ2-1; 11 bases match TRBD2. The CDR3 is 14 residues long. Trimming removed 3 bases from V and 6 bases from J; junction bases left unmatched: 1. The germline V gene encodes CDR1 WNHNN and CDR2 SYGVQD (reference sequence). CDR3 DNA sequence: TGCGCCAGCAGTGATACTAGCGGGAGCAATGAGCAGTTCTTC. Encoded protein: CASSDTSGSNEQFF.

J is TRBJ2-3 and V is TRBV7-3; tentative D call: TRBD2 (5 bases). Looked up from germline, CDR1 is SGHTA and CDR2 is FQGTGA. This CDR3 has 17 amino acids. Trimming shortened V by 5 bases and J by 0 bases, and 18 bases separated the two germline ends. CDR3 nucleotide sequence: TGTGCCAGCAGCCGAGGACCCGTGGAGGCTAGCACAGATACGCAGTATTTT. Translation: CASSRGPVEASTDTQYF.

The V call is TRBV28, the J call TRBJ2-3; 9 bases line up with TRBD1. J was trimmed by 3 bases and V by 5 bases; bases with no gene match: 9. This CDR3 region has 16 residues. Per germline, CDR1 MDHEN and CDR2 SYDVKM. CDR3 loop: CASSAPGQGWTDTQYF. The CDR3 DNA reads TGTGCCAGCAGTGCTCCGGGACAGGGTTGGACAGATACGCAGTATTTT.

In this sample, this clone turned up once. The chain combines TRBV4-3 with TRBJ2-1; D uncertain. Trimming took 0 bases from V and 5 from J, leaving 8 bases between them. The CDR3 length is 14 residues. Germline-derived CDR1 and CDR2 are LGHNA and YSLEER. Written as DNA, the CDR3 is TGCGCCAGCAGCCAAGAATGGGTGGACAATGAGCAGTTCTTC. This encodes CASSQEWVDNEQFF.

The chain uses TRBV5-1 and TRBJ2-1; no clear D gene. CDR3 size: 15 residues. V shed 0 bases and J shed 5 bases, with 12 bases lying between them. Germline V CDR1 and CDR2: SGHRS, YFSETQ. The DNA of the CDR3 is TGCGCCAGCAGCTTGGGTCCCCAGACCGACAATGAGCAGTTCTTC. Its translation: CASSLGPQTDNEQFF.

The J gene is TRBJ2-1, the V gene TRBV5-6, with 9 bases fitting TRBD1. The junction had 10 bases not matched to a gene; V was cut back by 5 bases and J by 7 bases. Looked up from germline, CDR1 is SGHDT and CDR2 is YYEEEE. This CDR3 contains 15 residues. CDR3 in DNA: TGTGCCAGCAGTCGGGTGGGGACAGGGTGGAATGAGCAGTTCTTC. It encodes CASSRVGTGWNEQFF.

The chain links TRBV7-3 to TRBJ2-3, with 14 bases identical to TRBD2. V gave up 5 bases and J gave up 6 bases; unmatched junction bases: 10. The length of the CDR3 is 17 residues. Per the germline V gene, CDR1 is SGHTA and CDR2 is FQGTGA. The CDR3 here is CASSPFGLAGGKDTQYF. CDR3 coding DNA: TGTGCCAGCAGCCCATTTGGACTAGCGGGAGGCAAGGATACGCAGTATTTT. Using reference TRBV7-3 and TRBJ2-3 for the parts outside the CDR3, the full variable domain is GAGVSQTPSNKVTEKGKYVELRCDPISGHTALYWYRQSLGQGPEFLIYFQGTGAADDSGLPNDRFFAVRPEGSVSTLKIQRTERGDSAVYLCASSPFGLAGGKDTQYFGPGTRLTVL.

On this clone: A junction end diverges from the germline sequence, so it may reflect a read error. This chain uses TRBV7-7 with TRBJ2-5; TRBD1 might be the D (6 bases). This CDR3 contains 14 residues. CDR1 SSHAT and CDR2 FNYEAQ come from the germline V gene (reference sequence). DNA for the CDR3: TGTGCTAGCAGCTCGAACAGGGTGGGGGAGACCCAGTACTTC. Translated: CASSSNRVGETQYF.

This CDR3 reads CASTLNRIPYEQYF. The CDR3 nucleotides are TGTGCCAGCACCTTAAATCGGATCCCCTACGAGCAGTACTTC. This chain uses TRBV6-5 with TRBJ2-7; D remains unclear. The CDR3 has 14 amino acids. The V and J ends lost 7 bases and 2 bases respectively, with 15 bases between them. Germline CDR1 is MNHEY and CDR2 is SVGAGI.

This chain links TRBV6-5 with TRBJ2-2; D is undetermined. The CDR3 covers 11 residues. V was clipped by 2 bases and J by 6 bases, with 1 base between them. Germline V CDR1 and CDR2: MNHEY, SVGAGI. The CDR3: CASSYAGELFF. The CDR3 coding sequence is TGTGCCAGCAGTTACGCCGGGGAGCTGTTTTTT.

This chain joins TRBV7-8 and TRBJ2-7, with no clear D. This CDR3 has 11 amino acids. V was trimmed by 5 bases and J by 2 bases, leaving 4 bases between them. Germline V CDR1 and CDR2: SGHVS, FQNEAQ. The CDR3 loop is CASSTTYEQYF. The CDR3 DNA follows: TGTGCCAGCAGCACCACCTACGAGCAGTACTTC.

J is TRBJ2-1 and V is TRBV6-5; 7 bases match TRBD2. J lost 6 bases, V lost 5 bases, and 10 bases had no gene match. This CDR3 spans 15 amino acids. Germline assignment: CDR1 MNHEY and CDR2 SVGAGI. Written as DNA, the CDR3 is TGTGCCAGCAGTCGAGCGGGAACGGGGGGCAATGAGCAGTTCTTC. Translation: CASSRAGTGGNEQFF.

V usage is TRBV2 and J usage is TRBJ1-2, with TRBD1 identical over 11 bases. Germline V lookup: CDR1 SNHLY, CDR2 FYNNEI. The CDR3 spans 14 residues. After removal of 7 bases from V and 6 bases from J, the junction contained 7 bases not matched to a gene. CDR3 protein: CASTKDRGLDGYTF. The CDR3 DNA reads TGTGCCAGCACCAAGGACAGGGGGCTGGATGGCTACACCTTC.

The chain carries TRBV6-1 and TRBJ2-1; 10 nucleotides align to TRBD1. Per the germline V gene, CDR1 is MNHNS and CDR2 is SASEGT. The CDR3 has 15 residues. With 0 bases clipped from V and 7 bases from J, the junction kept 3 bases outside the gene matches. CDR3 residues: CASSEARTGGNEQFF. The CDR3 DNA follows: TGTGCCAGCAGTGAAGCGAGGACAGGGGGGAATGAGCAGTTCTTC.

J is TRBJ2-1 and V is TRBV7-3; TRBD1 matches 8 bases. This CDR3 spans 14 amino acids. V lost 5 bases, J lost 3 bases, and 3 bases stayed unmatched. Per germline, CDR1 SGHTA and CDR2 FQGTGA. This CDR3 is CASSVGQGYNEQFF. The CDR3, as DNA: TGTGCCAGCAGCGTCGGACAGGGCTACAATGAGCAGTTCTTC.

The chain links TRBV5-1 to TRBJ1-1, with TRBD1 identical over 7 bases. Trimming took 6 bases from V and 3 from J; bases not matched to a gene: 8. The V gene's germline CDR1 is SGHRS and CDR2 YFSETQ. The CDR3 runs 14 residues. For the CDR3, the DNA is TGCGCCAGCAAGCCAGCCAGGGGGGACACTGAAGCTTTCTTT. It is translated as CASKPARGDTEAFF.

This clone occurred once. This sequence joins TRBV15 and TRBJ2-3, with D perhaps TRBD1 or TRBD2 (5 bases each). CDR3 size: 17 residues. Germline V gene data show CDR1 as LNHNV and CDR2 as YYDKDF (reference sequence). V lost 1 base, J lost 1 base, and 15 bases lay in between. The CDR3 is CATSRGGTGSGTDTQYF. The CDR3 DNA reads as TGTGCCACCAGCAGAGGGGGGACGGGTAGTGGCACAGATACGCAGTATTTT.

This chain joins TRBV2 and TRBJ1-1; D is uncertain. V lost 6 bases to trimming and J lost 2 bases, with 10 bases between them. This CDR3 contains 13 residues. Germline V CDR1 and CDR2: SNHLY, FYNNEI. The CDR3 DNA sequence: TGTGCCAGCAGGACGGTCCTAAACACTGAAGCTTTCTTT. Translated: CASRTVLNTEAFF.

V is TRBV28 and J is TRBJ1-2; TRBD1 might be the D (6 bases). CDR1 MDHEN and CDR2 SYDVKM come from the germline V gene. Trimming took 2 bases from V and 3 from J, leaving 13 bases between them. The CDR3 length is 15 residues. The CDR3 coding sequence is TGTGCCAGCAGTTTAAGAGGGACACACGACTATGGCTACACCTTC. This sequence encodes CASSLRGTHDYGYTF.

The J gene is TRBJ1-4, the V gene TRBV15, with D possibly matching TRBD1 (6 bases). Trimming took 0 bases from V and 10 from J, leaving 12 bases between them. This CDR3 is 14 amino acids long. CDR1 LNHNV and CDR2 YYDKDF come from the germline V gene (reference sequence). The CDR3 loop is CATSRDLRGGKLFF. The CDR3 nucleotides read TGTGCCACCAGCAGAGATCTGCGAGGGGGAAAACTGTTTTTT.

This clone was counted ten times or more. The chain combines TRBV19 with TRBJ2-2; D gene ambiguous. This CDR3 has 13 residues. Germline lookup yields CDR1 LNHDA and CDR2 SQIVND (reference sequence). Trimming took 10 bases from V and 0 from J, leaving 9 bases between them. The CDR3 is CATANPNTGELFF. CDR3 bases: TGTGCCACCGCCAATCCGAACACCGGGGAGCTGTTTTTT.

With regard to this clone: One end of the junction fails to match germline, which may point to a read error. The chain has TRBV30 and TRBJ1-6; tentatively, D is TRBD1 (6 bases). CDR3 size: 12 residues. Germline-derived CDR1 and CDR2 are GTSNPN and SVGIG (reference sequence). The CDR3 sequence: CARRTEGSPLHF. The CDR3 bases are TGTGCCCGGAGGACAGAAGGATCACCCCTCCACTTT.

This chain joins TRBV5-1 and TRBJ2-3, with TRBD2 matching over 8 bases. Germline lookup yields CDR1 SGHRS and CDR2 YFSETQ. This CDR3 comprises 16 residues. The ends lost 0 bases at V and 0 bases at J; junction bases unmatched: 3. CDR3 loop: CASSLVTSASTDTQYF. CDR3 in DNA: TGCGCCAGCAGCTTGGTGACTAGCGCCAGCACAGATACGCAGTATTTT.

The chain links TRBV5-8 to TRBJ2-3; D is uncertain. V was pared by 4 bases and J by 5 bases, with 8 bases between. The germline gives CDR1 SGHTS, CDR2 YDEGEE. The CDR3 is made up of 12 amino acids. The CDR3 DNA reads as TGTGCCAGCAGCATCGAGGAAGATACGCAGTATTTT. Translation: CASSIEEDTQYF.

The chain employs TRBV4-1 and TRBJ1-3; D not certain. CDR1 and CDR2 from the germline V gene are MGHRA and YSYEKL. Trimming removed 3 bases at V and 0 bases at J, with 6 bases between. This CDR3 has 14 residues. The CDR3 DNA is TGCGCCAGCAGCCAGATCTTCTCTGGAAACACCATATATTTT. It translates to CASSQIFSGNTIYF.

This clone showed up just a few times. CDR3 nucleotide sequence: TGCAGCGTTGAAGGGGTGAGGAATGAAAAACTGTTTTTT. Residues: CSVEGVRNEKLFF. V usage is TRBV29-1 and J usage is TRBJ1-4; unclear D gene. The CDR3 has 13 amino acids. Germline CDR1 and CDR2: SQVTM and ANQGSEA. V lost 1 base, J lost 5 bases, and 8 bases lay in between.

This chain uses TRBV5-4 with TRBJ2-1; D is perhaps TRBD2 (5 bases). CDR1 and CDR2 (germline): SGHNT, YYREEE (reference sequence). The V gene lost 2 bases and the J gene lost 7 bases, with 19 bases spanning the gap. CDR3 size: 16 residues. Here the CDR3 reads CASSLDWSPPGNEQFF. The DNA of the CDR3 is TGTGCCAGCAGCTTAGATTGGAGTCCCCCGGGGAATGAGCAGTTCTTC. The full variable domain, with the rest looked up from reference TRBV5-4 and TRBJ2-1, is ETGVTQSPTHLIKTRGQQVTLRCSSQSGHNTVSWYQQALGQGPQFIFQYYREEENGRGNFPPRFSGLQFPNYSSELNVNALELDDSALYLCASSLDWSPPGNEQFFGPGTRLTVL.

V and J are TRBV20-1 and TRBJ1-1; D not resolved. The germline CDR1 and CDR2 sequences are DFQATT and SNEGSKA (reference sequence). The CDR3 runs 11 residues. The CDR3 spells CISQMNTEAFF. The CDR3 region has the DNA TGCATTTCTCAAATGAACACTGAAGCTTTCTTT.

This clone was seen only a few times. The chain carries TRBV7-9 and TRBJ2-2, with TRBD1 identical over 9 bases. Germline V gives CDR1 SEHNR, CDR2 FQNEAQ (reference sequence). The CDR3 loop spans 16 amino acids. The J segment lost 3 bases and the V segment lost 3 bases, leaving 5 bases of the junction unmatched. This CDR3 reads CASSFTGGAYTGELFF. The CDR3 nucleotides read TGTGCCAGCAGCTTTACAGGGGGCGCATACACCGGGGAGCTGTTTTTT.